This entry is about one T cell receptor (beta chain). The antigen remains undetermined. The CDR3 extends over 15 amino acids. Trimming shortened V by 4 bases and J by 4 bases, and 13 bases separated the two germline ends. Germline assignment: CDR1 MNHEY and CDR2 SMNVEV (reference sequence). Study-level points and caveats: Tumor Treg TCRs overlapped most with tumor naive CD4+ cells.

Cells sorted as Tregs were CD4+, CD25+ and CD127-/low. TCRdb ran MiXCR on the 5' RACE reads and lists one entry per CDR3 protein. The repertoire holds around 44,000 distinct CDR3 sequences, about 20% seen once, with roughly 3.7% in the top ten. This sequence joins TRBV27 and TRBJ2-2, with D perhaps matching TRBD2 (5 bases). Sequencing was performed on Tregs sorted from blood. The clonotype was recovered from a female donor with breast cancer. Here the CDR3 DNA reads TGTGCCAGCAGTTATGAGGGTCGGAGCACCGGGGAGCTGTTTTTT. Residues: CASSYEGRSTGELFF.